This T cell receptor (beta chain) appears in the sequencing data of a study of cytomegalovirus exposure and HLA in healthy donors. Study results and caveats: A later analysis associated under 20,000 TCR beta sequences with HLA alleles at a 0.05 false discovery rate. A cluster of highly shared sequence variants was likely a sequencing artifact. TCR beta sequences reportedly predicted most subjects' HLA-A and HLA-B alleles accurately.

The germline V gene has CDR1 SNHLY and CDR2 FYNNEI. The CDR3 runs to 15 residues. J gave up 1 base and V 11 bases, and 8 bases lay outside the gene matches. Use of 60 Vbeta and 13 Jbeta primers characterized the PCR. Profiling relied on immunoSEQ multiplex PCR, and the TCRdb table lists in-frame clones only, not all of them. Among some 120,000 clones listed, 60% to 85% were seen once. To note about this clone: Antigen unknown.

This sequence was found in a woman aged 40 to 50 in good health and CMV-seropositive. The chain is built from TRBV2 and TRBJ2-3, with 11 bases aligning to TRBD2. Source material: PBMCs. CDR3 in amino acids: CAVRLAGGRTDTQYF. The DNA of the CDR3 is TGTGCCGTACGGCTAGCGGGGGGACGCACAGATACGCAGTATTTT.